This TCR beta chain came from a study of T cells in Graves' hyperthyroidism and ophthalmopathy. Study at large: Peripheral blood was taken when the disease was first diagnosed, before any treatment began.

The CDR3 is 16 amino acids. CDR1 is DFQATT and CDR2 is SNEGSKA in the germline V gene (reference sequence). V lost 0 bases and J lost 3; bases outside the gene matches: 9. Template material for amplifying TCR beta CDR3 regions consisted of RNA transcripts. An initial round of RT-PCR targeting the TCR CDR3 relied on the HTBI primer set. TCRdb passed the multiplex PCR reads through MiXCR, listing each CDR3 protein once. The sample yields some 740,000 distinct CDR3 sequences, 14% seen once. Lactation, pregnancy, other autoimmune disease or uncontrolled infection excluded patients. Study-level results: Most thyroid-expanded clonotypes above 0.001 were also found in blood. Progression to ophthalmopathy was predicted a median of about 6.6 months early.

This clonotype was recorded many times. Its antigen is unidentified. The receptor comes from a woman in her late teens or twenties with Graves' hyperthyroidism. The chain carries TRBV20-1 and TRBJ2-7; TRBD2 agrees at 9 bases. Sequencing was carried out using blood. CDR3 bases: TGCAGTGCTAGAGATCTTCGGACTAGCGCCATCTACGAGCAGTACTTC. This sequence encodes CSARDLRTSAIYEQYF.